These T cell receptor beta chains were read from a single sample in a study of blood T cell repertoires in COVID-19. Data came from immunoSEQ multiplex PCR; TCRdb stores just in-frame clones and leaves some out. Of about 120,000 clones listed, 90% are singletons. The sequencing input was peripheral blood. The receptors stem from a woman aged 55-75 years with COVID-19, enrolled during active disease. Each CDR3 is given with its conserved first and last residue. The D gene is left open where the match is weak. Only part of the rows carry a size: once, few, many, or a class if the clone is expanded.

J	V	size	D	DNA	CDR3
TRBJ1-1	TRBV19	-	TRBD1	TGTGCCAGTAGTATAGAAATGGGACAGGGGCGGGAAGCTTTCTTT	CASSIEMGQGREAFF
TRBJ1-2	TRBV6-5	-	-	TGTGCCAGCATTGTCAGAGGGGGTCGGGGCTACACCTTC	CASIVRGGRGYTF
TRBJ2-1	TRBV5-1	-	TRBD1	TGCGCCAGCAGCTCGGACAGGGGGTATGGTGAGCAGTTCTTC	CASSSDRGYGEQFF
TRBJ1-1	TRBV11-3	-	-	TGTGCCAGCAGCTTTGCAGGGGCCACTGAAGCTTTCTTT	CASSFAGATEAFF
TRBJ1-2	TRBV6-1	few	TRBD1	TGTGCCAGCACCCGAGGGACAGGGACGTCGGATGGCTACACCTTC	CASTRGTGTSDGYTF
TRBJ1-5	TRBV7-9	-	-	TGTGCCAGAGTCCAGGGGAAGCAGCCCCAGCATTTT	CARVQGKQPQHF
TRBJ1-2	TRBV27	-	-	TGTGCCAGCAGTTTAAGACGGGAGAACTATGGCTACACCTTC	CASSLRRENYGYTF
TRBJ1-2	TRBV7-9	-	-	TGTGCCAGCAGCCCCCCCGGGGGGTGGGGAGACTATGGCTACACCTTC	CASSPPGGWGDYGYTF
TRBJ2-7	TRBV7-9	-	-	TGTGCCAGCAGCTTCACAGGGCGGAGAACGGGGCAGTACTTC	CASSFTGRRTGQYF
TRBJ2-3	TRBV5-6	-	-	TGTGCCAGCAGCTTCAGCGTCGGGACAGATACGCAGTATTTT	CASSFSVGTDTQYF
TRBJ1-2	TRBV9	-	TRBD1	TGTGCCAGCAGCAGCCAGGGGGCGGGTGGCTACACCTTC	CASSSQGAGGYTF
TRBJ2-1	TRBV19	-	TRBD1	TGTGCCAGTAGTATAGGGACAGGGAGGTACAATGAGCAGTTCTTC	CASSIGTGRYNEQFF
TRBJ2-3	TRBV7-3	-	-	TGTGCCAGCAGCTTATCAGGGGCTGAGACAGATACGCAGTATTTT	CASSLSGAETDTQYF
TRBJ1-1	TRBV12-3/TRBV12-4	-	-	TGTGCCAGCAGTTTAACAGGGAACACTGAAGCTTTCTTT	CASSLTGNTEAFF
TRBJ1-6	TRBV3-1/TRBV3-2	-	TRBD1	TGTGCCAGCAGCCAGGCCGACAGGGTCGATAATTCACCCCTCCACTTT	CASSQADRVDNSPLHF
TRBJ1-1	TRBV11-2	-	-	TGTGCCAGCAGCTTAGAGGAGGCAGGGAGGGTGAGAGGCACTGAAGCTTTCTTT	CASSLEEAGRVRGTEAFF
TRBJ1-5	TRBV10-3	-	-	TGTGCCATCAGCGTGGACAGAATCAATCAGCCCCAGCATTTT	CAISVDRINQPQHF
TRBJ2-5	TRBV6-2/TRBV6-3	once	-	TGTGCCAGCAGTTGGGGGCTCAAAGAGACCCAGTACTTC	CASSWGLKETQYF
TRBJ1-3	TRBV14	-	TRBD1	TGTGCCAGCAGCCATGGCAGGGGGAACACCATATATTTT	CASSHGRGNTIYF
TRBJ2-2	TRBV5-1	-	-	TGCGCCAGCAGCGTAGTAAGAGGAACCGGGGAGCTGTTTTTT	CASSVVRGTGELFF
TRBJ2-2	TRBV27	-	TRBD1	TGTGCCAGCAGGTCCGGGACAGGGCGGTCCGGGGAGCTGTTTTTT	CASRSGTGRSGELFF
TRBJ1-2	TRBV27	once	TRBD1	TGTGCCAGCAGTCCCCAGGACAGGGGGGCAAACTATGGCTACACCTTC	CASSPQDRGANYGYTF
TRBJ1-2	TRBV6-5	-	-	TGTGCCAGCAGTTATGGCCAGTTCTATGGCTACACCTTC	CASSYGQFYGYTF
TRBJ2-4	TRBV10-3	-	-	TGTGCCATCAGTGAGTCTGGAGGGTCAGGTCGGAACATTCAGTACTTC	CAISESGGSGRNIQYF
TRBJ2-7	TRBV5-1	-	TRBD1	TGCGCCAGCAGCTTGGCGGGGACAGGGGCCGAGCAGTACTTC	CASSLAGTGAEQYF
TRBJ2-7	TRBV24-1	-	TRBD1	TGTGCCACCAGTGCTGTCCCGGGACAGGGAGCCTACGAGCAGTACTTC	CATSAVPGQGAYEQYF
TRBJ1-5	TRBV7-9	-	TRBD1	TGTGCCAGCAGCCGGGGGGGACAGGGCCCCAATCAGCCCCAGCATTTT	CASSRGGQGPNQPQHF
TRBJ2-2	TRBV5-8	-	-	TGTGCCAGCAGCCAGAACACCGGGGAGCTGTTTTTT	CASSQNTGELFF
TRBJ1-2	TRBV6-5	-	TRBD1	TGTGCCAGCAGGAGAGGACAGGGGGATGGCTACACCTTC	CASRRGQGDGYTF
TRBJ2-7	TRBV7-2	-	TRBD2	TGTGCCAGCAGCTTAGTAGGAGGACGGGGACTAGCATACGAGCAGTACTTC	CASSLVGGRGLAYEQYF
TRBJ2-1	TRBV3-1/TRBV3-2	-	-	TGTGCCAGCAGCCAAGATCGCTACCTTAGCTCCTACAATGAGCAGTTCTTC	CASSQDRYLSSYNEQFF
TRBJ2-7	TRBV29-1	-	-	TGCAGCGTTGAAGGACAAGACTACGAGCAGTACTTC	CSVEGQDYEQYF
TRBJ1-5	TRBV6-6	-	-	TGTGCCAGCAGTTACTCTCTGGGGGCGAGTGGTCAGCCCCAGCATTTT	CASSYSLGASGQPQHF
TRBJ2-5	TRBV6-2/TRBV6-3	-	TRBD2	TGTGCCAGCAGTTACTTGGGACTAGCGGGAACCCAGTACTTC	CASSYLGLAGTQYF
TRBJ1-3	TRBV7-2	-	TRBD1	TGTGCCAGCAGTCTAGACAGGGGATCGACTGGAAACACCATATATTTT	CASSLDRGSTGNTIYF
TRBJ2-3	TRBV9	-	TRBD2	TGTGCCAGCAGCGTAGGGCCTAGCGGGGTGGTAGATACGCAGTATTTT	CASSVGPSGVVDTQYF
TRBJ1-2	TRBV30	few	-	TGTGCCTGGAGTGGGCCAGGTGGCTACACCTTC	CAWSGPGGYTF
TRBJ1-1	TRBV7-9	-	-	TGTGCCAGCAGCCTGCGGACAGTAATGAACACTGAAGCTTTCTTT	CASSLRTVMNTEAFF
TRBJ1-2	TRBV4-2	once	TRBD1	TGTGCCAGCAGCCGGGAGACAGGGGGGACCTATGGCTACACCTTC	CASSRETGGTYGYTF
TRBJ2-5	TRBV29-1	once	-	TGCAGCGTTCGGGATACAGGGTATAACTTCTGGGAGACCCAGTACTTC	CSVRDTGYNFWETQYF
TRBJ2-7	TRBV19	-	TRBD1	TGTGCCAGTAGCCACACCCGGACAGGGTTGAAGGGTGAGCAGTACTTC	CASSHTRTGLKGEQYF